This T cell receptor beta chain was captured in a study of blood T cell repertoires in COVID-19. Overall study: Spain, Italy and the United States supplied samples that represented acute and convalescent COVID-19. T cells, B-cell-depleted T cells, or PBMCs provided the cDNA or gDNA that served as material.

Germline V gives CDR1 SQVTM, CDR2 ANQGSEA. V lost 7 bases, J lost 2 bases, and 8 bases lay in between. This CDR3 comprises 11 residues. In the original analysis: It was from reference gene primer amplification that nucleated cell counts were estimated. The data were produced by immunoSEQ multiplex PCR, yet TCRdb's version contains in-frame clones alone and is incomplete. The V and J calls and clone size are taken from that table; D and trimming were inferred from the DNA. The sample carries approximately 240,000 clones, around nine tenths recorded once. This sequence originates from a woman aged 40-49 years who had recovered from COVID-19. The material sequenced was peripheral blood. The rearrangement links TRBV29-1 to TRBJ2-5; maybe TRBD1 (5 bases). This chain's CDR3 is CSGQLQETQYF. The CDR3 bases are TGCAGCGGACAGCTTCAAGAGACCCAGTACTTC.